This is a list of T cell receptor beta chains from one sample in a study of somatic mutations in cytotoxic T cells in rheumatoid arthritis. TCRdb's copy holds only in-frame clones and misses some; the assay was immunoSEQ multiplex PCR. The data hold some 38,000 clones, with more than 80% observed a single time. Sequencing input: CD8+ T cells sorted from blood. These receptors originate from a man in his forties or fifties in good health. CDR3s include the opening cysteine and the closing phenylalanine or tryptophan. The D gene is left open where the match is weak. Clone size is shown for a subset of rows, as once, few, many or a class of expanded clone.

d_call,v_call,clone_size,j_call,cdr3_nt,cdr3_aa
NA,TRBV12-5,NA,TRBJ2-3,TGTGCTAGTGCCGCACGAGGAGGCGGCACAGATACGCAGTATTTT,CASAARGGGTDTQYF
NA,TRBV2,once,TRBJ2-2,TGTGCCAGCAGTGCATCAGGGCTGAACACCGGGGAGCTGTTTTTT,CASSASGLNTGELFF
NA,TRBV21-1,NA,TRBJ2-3,TGTGCCAGCAGTCCGAACAGCTTTTCTAGCACAGATACGCAGTATTTT,CASSPNSFSSTDTQYF
TRBD2,TRBV27,NA,TRBJ2-1,TGTGCCAGCAGTCACCCCGGGGGACTAGCGGCCAATGAGCAGTTCTTC,CASSHPGGLAANEQFF
TRBD2,TRBV7-3,NA,TRBJ2-7,TGTGCCAGCAGCTCCAGCGGGGGGCATTACGAGCAGTACTTC,CASSSSGGHYEQYF
NA,TRBV7-6,NA,TRBJ2-1,TGTGCCAGCAGCCCCCGCACGGACTGGGGGTTCGGTGGTGAGCAGTTCTTC,CASSPRTDWGFGGEQFF
NA,TRBV28,NA,TRBJ2-7,TGTGCCAGCAGTTTTAAGCGGTCGCAGTTCGGGGGTTACGAGCAGTACTTC,CASSFKRSQFGGYEQYF
TRBD2,TRBV29-1,NA,TRBJ2-1,TGCAGCGTTGAAGATCAGGGGCGGGAGGGAGATGAGCAGTTCTTC,CSVEDQGREGDEQFF
TRBD1,TRBV7-8,NA,TRBJ2-7,TGTGCCAGCAGCTTATGGGGACAGCTATCCTACGAGCAGTACTTC,CASSLWGQLSYEQYF
NA,TRBV5-8,NA,TRBJ1-4,TGTGCCAGCAGCTTGGACAGCGACTTTAATGAAAAACTGTTTTTT,CASSLDSDFNEKLFF
NA,TRBV7-9,few,TRBJ2-7,TGTGCCAGCAGCTTAGTGGTCTACGAGCAGTACTTC,CASSLVVYEQYF
NA,TRBV7-9,NA,TRBJ2-5,TGTGCCAGCAGCCACCGGAGGGAGGCGAACCAAGAGACCCAGTACTTC,CASSHRREANQETQYF
NA,TRBV19,NA,TRBJ2-3,TGTGCCAGTACCCGGAGCGATGAGGGCCAAGTTACTAGCACAGATACGCAGTATTTT,CASTRSDEGQVTSTDTQYF
NA,TRBV11-2,NA,TRBJ2-7,TGTGCCAGCAGCTTAGATCTGACGGGCACCTACGAGCAGTACTTC,CASSLDLTGTYEQYF
NA,TRBV18,NA,TRBJ2-7,TGTGCCAGCTCACCACGCGGGGGCCAAGAGTACGAGCAGTACTTC,CASSPRGGQEYEQYF
TRBD2,TRBV7-9,NA,TRBJ2-2,TGTGCCAGCAGCCCGATTAGCGGGAGAGGGGTCGGGGAGCTGTTTTTT,CASSPISGRGVGELFF
NA,TRBV27,few,TRBJ2-7,TGTGCCAGCAGTTTATCCCCTCGACAGGCGGGCTACGAGCAGTACTTC,CASSLSPRQAGYEQYF
NA,TRBV13,NA,TRBJ2-1,TGTGCCAGCAGCTGGGGGTCAAGCTCCTACAATGAGCAGTTCTTC,CASSWGSSSYNEQFF
NA,TRBV6-4,NA,TRBJ1-2,TGTGCCAGCAGTCCGATAGCTAACTATGGCTACACCTTC,CASSPIANYGYTF
NA,TRBV9,NA,TRBJ1-3,TGTGCCAGCAGCGTAGGGCCGGGGTTAGGTGGAAACACCATATATTTT,CASSVGPGLGGNTIYF
NA,TRBV28,NA,TRBJ2-7,TGTGCCAGCAGTTTCGGAGAAAGCGGGTTCTACGAGCAGTACTTC,CASSFGESGFYEQYF
NA,TRBV6-1,NA,TRBJ2-7,TGTGCCAGCAGTGATCATCCGGAGGCAGTCCAATACGAGCAGTACTTC,CASSDHPEAVQYEQYF
TRBD1,TRBV14,NA,TRBJ2-7,TGTGCCAGCAGCCCCCGAGCCCGGGACAGGGACTACGAGCAGTACTTC,CASSPRARDRDYEQYF
NA,TRBV6-5,NA,TRBJ2-7,TGTGCCAGCAGTTACAGACTTCCTAGCTCCGAGCAGTACTTC,CASSYRLPSSEQYF
TRBD1,TRBV7-9,NA,TRBJ2-5,TGTGCCAGCAGCTGCCCGGACAGGGCGTCAGAGACCCAGTACTTC,CASSCPDRASETQYF
NA,TRBV5-1,NA,TRBJ2-3,TGCGCCAGCAGCTTGTTTGCGGATACTAGCACAGATACGCAGTATTTT,CASSLFADTSTDTQYF
TRBD1,TRBV5-1,NA,TRBJ2-3,TGCGCCAGCAGCTCCGGACAGGGAACAGATACGCAGTATTTT,CASSSGQGTDTQYF
TRBD2,TRBV7-9,once,TRBJ2-7,TGTGCCAGCAGCTTTGGGGGGGGGTACGAGCAGTACTTC,CASSFGGGYEQYF
NA,TRBV25-1,NA,TRBJ2-7,TGTGCCAGCTCTTGGCAGTCAAGCGACGAGCAGTACTTC,CASSWQSSDEQYF